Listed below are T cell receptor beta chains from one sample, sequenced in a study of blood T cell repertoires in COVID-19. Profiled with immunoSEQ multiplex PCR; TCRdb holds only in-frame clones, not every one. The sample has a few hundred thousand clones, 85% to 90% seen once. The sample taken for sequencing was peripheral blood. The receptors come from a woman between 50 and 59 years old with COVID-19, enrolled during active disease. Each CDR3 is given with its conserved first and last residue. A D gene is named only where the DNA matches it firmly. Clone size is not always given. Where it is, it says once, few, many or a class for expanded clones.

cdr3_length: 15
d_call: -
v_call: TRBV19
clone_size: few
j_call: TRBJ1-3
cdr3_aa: CATRGGREAGNTIYF
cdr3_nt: TGTGCCACCAGGGGTGGCAGGGAAGCCGGAAACACCATATATTTT

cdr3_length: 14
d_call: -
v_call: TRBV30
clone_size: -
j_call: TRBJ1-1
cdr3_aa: CAWRAQGRVAEAFF
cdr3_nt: TGTGCCTGGAGGGCCCAGGGTAGGGTGGCTGAAGCTTTCTTT

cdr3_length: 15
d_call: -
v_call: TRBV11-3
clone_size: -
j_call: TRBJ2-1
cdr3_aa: CASSPGAGSYNEQFF
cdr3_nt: TGTGCCAGCAGCCCAGGGGCCGGCTCCTACAATGAGCAGTTCTTC

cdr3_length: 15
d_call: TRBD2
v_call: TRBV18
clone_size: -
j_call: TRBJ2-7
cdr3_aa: CASSSTSGVSYEQYF
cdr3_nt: TGTGCCAGCTCATCGACTAGCGGGGTAAGCTACGAGCAGTACTTC

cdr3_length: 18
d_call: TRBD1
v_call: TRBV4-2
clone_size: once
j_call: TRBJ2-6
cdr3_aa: CASSQDGTGTSGANVLTF
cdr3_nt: TGTGCCAGCAGCCAAGATGGGACAGGGACCTCTGGGGCCAACGTCCTGACTTTC

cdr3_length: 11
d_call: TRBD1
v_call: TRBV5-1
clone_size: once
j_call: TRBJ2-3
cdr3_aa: CASSRDSTQYF
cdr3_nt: TGCGCCAGCAGCAGGGACAGCACGCAGTATTTT

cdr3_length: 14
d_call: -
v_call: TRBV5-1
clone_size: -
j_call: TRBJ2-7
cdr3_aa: CASTYRGAGDEQYF
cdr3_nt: TGCGCCAGCACCTACCGCGGGGCGGGTGACGAGCAGTACTTC

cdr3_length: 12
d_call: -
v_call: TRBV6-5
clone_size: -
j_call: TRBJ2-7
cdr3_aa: CASTIRGYEQYF
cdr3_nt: TGTGCCAGCACCATAAGAGGGTACGAGCAGTACTTC

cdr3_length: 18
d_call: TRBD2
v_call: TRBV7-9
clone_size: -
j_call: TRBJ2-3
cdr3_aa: CASSPSLGTTNQGDTQYF
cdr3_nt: TGTGCCAGCAGCCCCAGCCTGGGGACTACCAACCAGGGAGATACGCAGTATTTT

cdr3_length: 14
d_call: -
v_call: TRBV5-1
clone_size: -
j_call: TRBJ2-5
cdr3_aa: CATGPGKLRETQYF
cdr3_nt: TGCGCCACCGGACCCGGGAAGCTGAGGGAGACCCAGTACTTC

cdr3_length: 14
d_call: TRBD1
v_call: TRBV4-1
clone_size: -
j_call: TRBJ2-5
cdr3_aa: CASSQDRGLETQYF
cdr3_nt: TGCGCCAGCAGCCAAGACAGGGGGCTTGAGACCCAGTACTTC

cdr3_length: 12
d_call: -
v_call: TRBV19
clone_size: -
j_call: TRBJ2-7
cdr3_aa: CASSTGAGEQYF
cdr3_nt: TGTGCCAGCTCCACAGGGGCGGGGGAGCAGTACTTC

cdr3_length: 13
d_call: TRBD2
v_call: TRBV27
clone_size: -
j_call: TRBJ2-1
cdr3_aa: CACLGLANNEQFF
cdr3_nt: TGTGCTTGTTTGGGACTAGCGAACAATGAGCAGTTCTTC

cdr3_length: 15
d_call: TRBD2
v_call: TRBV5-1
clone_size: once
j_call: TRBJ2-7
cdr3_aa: CASSGLAGGEYEQYF
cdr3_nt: TGCGCCAGCAGCGGGCTAGCGGGAGGGGAGTACGAGCAGTACTTC

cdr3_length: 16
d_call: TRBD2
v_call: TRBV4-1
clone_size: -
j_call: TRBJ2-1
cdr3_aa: CASSPSTSGRLNEQFF
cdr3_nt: TGCGCCAGCAGCCCTTCGACTAGCGGGAGACTGAATGAGCAGTTCTTC

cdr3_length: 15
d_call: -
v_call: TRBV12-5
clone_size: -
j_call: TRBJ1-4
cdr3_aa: CASGLVYYGIEKLFF
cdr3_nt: TGTGCTAGTGGTTTGGTTTACTACGGGATTGAAAAACTGTTTTTT

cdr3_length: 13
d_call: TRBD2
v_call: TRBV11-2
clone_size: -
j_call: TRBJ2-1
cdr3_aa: CASSLAGGNEQFF
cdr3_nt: TGTGCCAGCAGCTTAGCGGGGGGGAATGAGCAGTTCTTC